These 13 T cell receptor beta chains share one sample of origin, sequenced in a study of cytomegalovirus exposure and HLA in healthy donors. The protocol was immunoSEQ multiplex PCR, while the TCRdb copy is restricted to in-frame clones and leaves out a portion. The data show 60,000 to 65,000 clones, roughly 96% seen once. Material for sequencing was PBMCs. These receptors all stem from a woman aged 18-29 years in good health and CMV-seropositive.

The rearrangement joins TRBV6-5 to TRBJ2-2; the D gene is possibly TRBD1 (6 bases). The ends were cut back, 4 bases at V and 2 bases at J, with 8 bases in the middle. The CDR3 has 14 amino acids. CDR1 is MNHEY, CDR2 SVGAGI, per germline. The CDR3 sequence: CASSSTGNTGELFF. DNA for the CDR3: TGTGCCAGCAGTTCGACAGGAAACACCGGGGAGCTGTTTTTT.

This chain uses TRBV5-6 with TRBJ2-5; TRBD2 matches 13 bases. This CDR3 is 17 amino acids long. Germline V gene data show CDR1 as SGHDT and CDR2 as YYEEEE. The V and J ends lost 4 bases and 1 base, in that order; junction bases with no gene match: 7. CDR3 in DNA: TGTGCCAGCAGCCTTGGACTAGCGGGAGTGTCCCAAGAGACCCAGTACTTC. Its translation is CASSLGLAGVSQETQYF.

The chain is built from TRBV5-4 and TRBJ2-5; the D is unclear. CDR3 length equals 14 residues. Germline loops: CDR1 SGHNT, CDR2 YYREEE (reference sequence). Trimming removed 0 bases from V and 2 bases from J, with 8 bases in between. This CDR3 reads CASSLAVDQETQYF. CDR3 nucleotides: TGTGCCAGCAGCTTGGCGGTCGATCAAGAGACCCAGTACTTC.

The gene calls are TRBV7-2 and TRBJ2-1, with TRBD2 as a possible D gene (6 bases). The V gene lost 5 bases and the J gene lost 6 bases, with 14 bases spanning the gap. The CDR3 is made up of 14 amino acids. The V gene's germline CDR1 is SGHTA and CDR2 FQGNSA. The CDR3 sequence is CASSALAGSNEQFF. For the CDR3, the DNA is TGTGCCAGCAGCGCCTTGGCGGGGTCCAATGAGCAGTTCTTC. Based on the CDR3 plus reference TRBV7-2 and TRBJ2-1, the full variable domain is GAGVSQSPSNKVTEKGKDVELRCDPISGHTALYWYRQSLGQGLEFLIYFQGNSAPDKSGLPSDRFSAERTGGSVSTLTIQRTQQEDSAVYLCASSALAGSNEQFFGPGTRLTVL.

The rearrangement uses TRBV9 and TRBJ2-3; 11 bases fit TRBD2. CDR1 SGDLS and CDR2 YYNGEE come from the germline V gene. This CDR3 contains 15 residues. The junction had 6 bases not matched to a gene; V was cut back by 3 bases and J by 6 bases. The CDR3 protein is CASSEYSGGADTQYF. For the CDR3, the DNA is TGTGCCAGCAGCGAATATAGCGGGGGGGCCGATACGCAGTATTTT.

The chain carries TRBV11-2 and TRBJ1-1, with D unclear. The germline V gene encodes CDR1 SGHAT and CDR2 FQNNGV. V dropped 1 base and J dropped 6 bases, with 9 bases sitting between them. This CDR3 is 13 amino acids long. This CDR3 is CASSLAVFSEAFF. CDR3 coding DNA: TGTGCCAGCAGCTTAGCGGTTTTCTCTGAAGCTTTCTTT.

This chain uses TRBV4-1 with TRBJ2-1; no definite D call. This CDR3 spans 15 amino acids. Trimming removed 4 bases from V and 0 bases from J, with 10 bases in between. The germline gives CDR1 MGHRA, CDR2 YSYEKL. CDR3 in amino acids: CASSLTLSSYNEQFF. Here the CDR3 DNA reads TGCGCCAGCAGCCTCACTTTGTCCTCCTACAATGAGCAGTTCTTC.

This clone was seen only once. This sequence joins TRBV2 and TRBJ1-1, with 9 bases lining up with TRBD1. The CDR3 extends over 13 amino acids. Trimming removed 6 bases from V and 5 bases from J; junction bases left unmatched: 4. Per the germline V gene, CDR1 is SNHLY and CDR2 is FYNNEI. The CDR3: CASRGTGWTEAFF. CDR3 DNA sequence: TGTGCCAGCAGGGGGACAGGGTGGACTGAAGCTTTCTTT.

The CDR3 coding sequence is TGCGCCAGCAGCCCTACTAGCTCCTACAATGAGCAGTTCTTC. Translating it yields CASSPTSSYNEQFF. V usage is TRBV10-1 and J usage is TRBJ2-1, with D perhaps TRBD2 (5 bases). The germline V gene encodes CDR1 WNHNN and CDR2 SYGVQD (reference sequence). Trimming left V 6 bases short and J 0 bases short, with 9 bases between. This CDR3 is built from 14 residues.

The chain carries TRBV13 and TRBJ1-5; 8 bases fit TRBD1. This CDR3 has 15 residues. V gave up 0 bases and J gave up 7 bases; unmatched junction bases: 5. Per the germline V gene, CDR1 is PRHDT and CDR2 is FYEKMQ (reference sequence). CDR3 sequence reads: CASSLGRQGSQPQHF. The DNA of the CDR3 is TGTGCCAGCAGCTTAGGCCGACAGGGGTCACAGCCCCAGCATTTT. The full variable domain, with the rest looked up from reference TRBV13 and TRBJ1-5, is AAGVIQSPRHLIKEKRETATLKCYPIPRHDTVYWYQQGPGQDPQFLISFYEKMQSDKGSIPDRFSAQQFSDYHSELNMSSLELGDSALYFCASSLGRQGSQPQHFGDGTRLSIL.

This sequence joins TRBV28 and TRBJ2-7; D not resolved. CDR1 and CDR2 (germline): MDHEN, SYDVKM. Trimming shortened V by 4 bases and J by 4 bases, and 8 bases separated the two germline ends. The CDR3 contains 12 residues. Here the CDR3 reads CASSSFGYEQYF. The CDR3 DNA reads TGTGCCAGCAGTTCCTTCGGGTACGAGCAGTACTTC.

The chain combines TRBV28 with TRBJ2-7; TRBD1 agrees at 12 bases. CDR3 size: 15 residues. The V gene end was trimmed by 6 bases and the J gene end by 7 bases; junction bases not matched to a gene: 10. Looked up from germline, CDR1 is MDHEN and CDR2 is SYDVKM. The CDR3 protein is CASRSPGQGAGEQYF. For the CDR3, the DNA is TGTGCCAGCAGGTCACCGGGACAGGGGGCTGGGGAGCAGTACTTC.

The V call is TRBV9, the J call TRBJ2-5; TRBD2 matches 13 bases. The CDR3 is made up of 17 amino acids. Germline V gene lookup returns CDR1 SGDLS and CDR2 YYNGEE. The V and J ends lost 1 base and 5 bases, in that order; junction bases with no gene match: 8. The CDR3 DNA reads TGTGCCAGCAGCGTAACCGGACTAGCGGGAGTAGGGGAGACCCAGTACTTC. Its translation is CASSVTGLAGVGETQYF.